This T cell receptor beta chain was obtained from a study of CD8 T cells in Susac syndrome. For the study at large: Blood was drawn from Susac syndrome patients while they were therapy-naive, on corticosteroids, or on intravenous immunoglobulin alone.

RNA in amounts of about 0.5 to 1 ug was reverse transcribed with random hexamers. Amplification of TCR beta CDR3 spanned 54 Vbeta and 13 Jbeta via immunoSEQ multiplex PCR. A single record per CDR3 protein comes from TCRdb applying MiXCR to the immunoSEQ multiplex PCR reads. The sample has under 200,000 distinct CDR3 sequences, under 95% seen once. With respect to this clonotype: Its antigen is still unknown.

Diagnostic criteria for definite or probable disease, in their recently defined form, were met by the patients with Susac syndrome. Broader study findings: As the study acknowledged, the number of individuals in its TCR sequencing and HLA analysis was relatively small.

The sequencing input was CD4+ T cells from PBMCs. The TCR was taken from a human donor with Susac syndrome.

CDR3 DNA sequence: TGTGCCACCAGCAGAGTTCTTGAAAAACTGTTTTTT. It specifies CATSRVLEKLFF. V and J are TRBV15 and TRBJ1-4, with unresolved D. V was shortened by 1 base and J by 7 bases, with 4 bases between the two germline ends. The CDR3 contains 12 residues. Germline loops: CDR1 LNHNV, CDR2 YYDKDF (reference sequence).